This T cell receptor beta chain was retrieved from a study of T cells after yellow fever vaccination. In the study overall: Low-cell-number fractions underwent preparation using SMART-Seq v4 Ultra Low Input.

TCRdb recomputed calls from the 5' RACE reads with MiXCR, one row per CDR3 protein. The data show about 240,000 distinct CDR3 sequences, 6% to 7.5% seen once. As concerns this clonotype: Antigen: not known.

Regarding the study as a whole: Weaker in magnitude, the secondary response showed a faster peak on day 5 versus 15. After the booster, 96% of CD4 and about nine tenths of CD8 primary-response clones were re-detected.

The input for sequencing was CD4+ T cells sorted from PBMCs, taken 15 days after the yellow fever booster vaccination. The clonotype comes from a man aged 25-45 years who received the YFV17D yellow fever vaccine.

As DNA, the CDR3 is TGTGCCAGCAGTTACTTCCCCGGAACAGGGGGCCCCCGGGCTAACACCGGGGAGCTGTTTTTT. Translation: CASSYFPGTGGPRANTGELFF. V is TRBV6-2 or TRBV6-3 and J is TRBJ2-2, with TRBD1 matching 9 bases. This CDR3 comprises 21 residues. Trimming cost V 1 base and J 2 bases; bases outside gene matches: 17. The germline V gene encodes CDR1 MNHEY and CDR2 SVGEGT.